Reported below is one TCR beta chain. The sample is drawn from a study of blood T cell repertoires in COVID-19. Turning to the study itself: The study drew acute and convalescent COVID-19 samples from the United States, Italy and Spain. In each case, the material was cDNA or gDNA derived from T cells, B-cell-depleted T cells, or PBMCs.

Original methodology: Reference gene primer amplification in the assay estimated nucleated cell counts. Profiled with immunoSEQ multiplex PCR; TCRdb holds only in-frame clones, not every one. V, J and clone size are those of that table, while D and trimming were read from the DNA. The table includes about 120,000 clones, about nine tenths detected once. The V and J ends lost 0 bases and 4 bases, in that order; junction bases with no gene match: 11. Germline V gives CDR1 MNHNS, CDR2 SASEGT. The CDR3 has 17 residues. This chain connects TRBV6-1 to TRBJ1-2; 7 nucleotides match TRBD1. The sequence derives from a human donor in a cohort sampled during active COVID-19. Sequencing was performed on peripheral blood. CDR3 region: CASSEASYRGGVYGYTF. In DNA form, the CDR3 reads TGTGCCAGCAGTGAAGCCTCCTACAGGGGCGGCGTCTATGGCTACACCTTC.